These 21 T cell receptor beta chains originate from one sample sequenced in a study of radiation and T cells in renal cell carcinoma. The table came from immunoSEQ multiplex PCR; TCRdb's copy has only in-frame clones and leaves some out. The table records some 100,000 clones, about four fifths of them present only once. The time point here: baseline pretreatment blood. Treatment here: 15 Gy SBRT to primary tumor, nephrectomy 4 weeks later. This sample comprised blood, obtained from a patient whose treatment included radiotherapy and nephrectomy. All receptors come from a man in his 60s with renal cell carcinoma.

The CDR3 is CANLLDTESYEQYF. The CDR3 DNA reads as TGTGCCAACCTGCTGGACACTGAATCCTACGAGCAGTACTTC. The V and J genes are TRBV6-5 and TRBJ2-5; a weak D match, TRBD1 (5 bases). The J call is doubtful: the DNA matches TRBJ2-7 better. Germline lookup yields CDR1 MNHEY and CDR2 SVGAGI. The CDR3 consists of 14 residues.

This sequence joins TRBV4-2 and TRBJ2-7; 7 bases line up with TRBD2. Trimming at V came to 4 bases and at J to 4 bases, leaving 19 bases not matched to a gene. The CDR3 covers 18 residues. Germline CDR1 and CDR2: LGHNA and YNFKEQ. CDR3 DNA: TGTGCCAGCAGCCTCCACCGGGGCGGGAGAGGTGCTGAGTACGAGCAGTACTTC. Amino acids: CASSLHRGGRGAEYEQYF.

The chain employs TRBV29-1 and TRBJ2-1; 7 bases are a match to TRBD2. CDR3 size: 16 residues. CDR1 SQVTM and CDR2 ANQGSEA come from the germline V gene. Trimming cost V 6 bases and J 4 bases; bases outside gene matches: 15. Here the CDR3 reads CSVVRAGWALYNEQFF. The CDR3 region has the DNA TGCAGCGTCGTTAGAGCGGGATGGGCGCTGTACAATGAGCAGTTCTTC.

This clone showed up just a few times. The chain combines TRBV27 with TRBJ2-7; D is perhaps TRBD1 or TRBD2 (5 bases each). V lost 4 bases, J lost 2 bases, and 18 bases lay in between. Germline V gene lookup returns CDR1 MNHEY and CDR2 SMNVEV (reference sequence). The CDR3 has 16 amino acids. This CDR3 is CASSYYPGRQAYEQYF. For the CDR3, the DNA is TGTGCCAGCAGTTATTATCCGGGACGCCAGGCCTACGAGCAGTACTTC.

V gene TRBV19 combines with J gene TRBJ2-5; D call uncertain. This CDR3 has 11 amino acids. The V and J ends lost 6 bases and 5 bases respectively, with 7 bases between them. Germline CDR1 reads LNHDA; CDR2 reads SQIVND (reference sequence). Here the CDR3 reads CASRLGETQYF. The DNA of the CDR3 is TGTGCCAGTAGACTTGGGGAGACCCAGTACTTC.

The chain has TRBV5-1 and TRBJ2-7; D is tentatively TRBD1 or TRBD2 (5 bases each). Germline CDR1 is SGHRS and CDR2 is YFSETQ. Trimming removed 0 bases at V and 5 bases at J, with 15 bases between. The CDR3 is 15 amino acids. Here the CDR3 reads CASSLGGAQINEQYF. The DNA of the CDR3 is TGCGCCAGCAGCTTGGGAGGGGCGCAGATAAACGAGCAGTACTTC. Based on the CDR3 plus reference TRBV5-1 and TRBJ2-7, the full variable domain is KAGVTQTPRYLIKTRGQQVTLSCSPISGHRSVSWYQQTPGQGLQFLFEYFSETQRNKGNFPGRFSGRQFSNSRSEMNVSTLELGDSALYLCASSLGGAQINEQYFGPGTRLTVT.

This sequence joins TRBV15 and TRBJ2-7; a weak D match, TRBD1 (5 bases). CDR1 is LNHNV and CDR2 is YYDKDF in the germline V gene (reference sequence). Trimming left V 0 bases short and J 0 bases short, with 9 bases between. The CDR3 totals 15 residues. The CDR3 loop reads CATSRDRVTSYEQYF. The CDR3 coding sequence is TGTGCCACCAGCAGAGACAGGGTTACCTCCTACGAGCAGTACTTC. The full variable domain, completed using reference TRBV15 and TRBJ2-7, is DAMVIQNPRYQVTQFGKPVTLSCSQTLNHNVMYWYQQKSSQAPKLLFHYYDKDFNNEADTPDNFQSRRPNTSFCFLDIRSPGLGDTAMYLCATSRDRVTSYEQYFGPGTRLTVT.

This clone was seen a few times. The chain combines TRBV7-2 with TRBJ1-1, with D possibly being TRBD1 (5 bases). The CDR3 contains 13 residues. V shed 7 bases and J shed 4 bases, with 13 bases lying between them. Germline V gives CDR1 SGHTA, CDR2 FQGNSA. Here the CDR3 reads CASTGRQSTEAFF. DNA of the CDR3: TGTGCCAGCACGGGGCGACAGTCCACTGAAGCTTTCTTT.

The J gene is TRBJ2-1, the V gene TRBV19, with a weak D call TRBD2 (6 bases). Germline V gene lookup returns CDR1 LNHDA and CDR2 SQIVND (reference sequence). Trimming took off 3 bases at V and 0 bases at J, with 9 bases between the two ends. This CDR3 is 15 amino acids long. The CDR3 here is CASSIRGISYNEQFF. CDR3 coding DNA: TGTGCCAGTAGTATTCGGGGGATCTCCTACAATGAGCAGTTCTTC.

The rearrangement uses TRBV29-1 and TRBJ2-7; the match to TRBD1 covers 8 bases. Trimming cost V 4 bases and J 4 bases; bases outside gene matches: 12. Germline V gene sequence: CDR1 SQVTM, CDR2 ANQGSEA. The CDR3 extends over 15 amino acids. CDR3 sequence: CSVVSADRGGYEQYF. CDR3 DNA: TGCAGCGTTGTTTCCGCAGACAGGGGTGGATACGAGCAGTACTTC.

The V and J genes are TRBV10-1 and TRBJ2-3, with TRBD2 as a possible D gene (5 bases). V lost 5 bases and J 6 bases, leaving 6 bases between the germline ends. Germline CDR1 reads WNHNN; CDR2 reads SYGVQD (reference sequence). The CDR3 sequence is 11 residues long. The CDR3 region is CASSSGDTQYF. In DNA form, the CDR3 reads TGCGCCAGCAGTTCGGGGGATACGCAGTATTTT.

The chain joins TRBV7-9 to TRBJ1-3; the match to TRBD1 covers 10 bases. Trimming cost V 3 bases and J 2 bases; bases outside gene matches: 1. CDR3 length: 15 residues. CDR1 SEHNR and CDR2 FQNEAQ come from the germline V gene (reference sequence). This chain's CDR3 is CASSLGTGAGNTIYF. The CDR3 nucleotides read TGTGCCAGCAGCTTGGGGACAGGGGCTGGAAACACCATATATTTT.

This clone was seen only a few times. V and J are TRBV6-1 and TRBJ1-1; D is ambiguous. With 6 bases removed from V and 2 bases from J, the gap between germline ends came to 7 bases. Per the germline V gene, CDR1 is MNHNS and CDR2 is SASEGT. The CDR3 is made up of 12 amino acids. Written as DNA, the CDR3 is TGTGCCAGCAGGGAGTCTAACACTGAAGCTTTCTTT. Its translation: CASRESNTEAFF.

This clone has a single count. This sequence joins TRBV7-2 and TRBJ2-1, with D perhaps matching TRBD1 or TRBD2 (5 bases each). This CDR3 contains 14 residues. With 1 base removed from V and 5 bases from J, the gap between germline ends came to 9 bases. CDR1 is SGHTA and CDR2 is FQGNSA in the germline V gene. The CDR3 sequence: CASSLGGSNNEQFF. The CDR3 nucleotides read TGTGCCAGCAGCTTAGGGGGGTCAAACAATGAGCAGTTCTTC.

The table lists this clone with a count of one. The chain has TRBV28 and TRBJ2-2, with 8 positions matching TRBD1. V lost 6 bases, J lost 3 bases, and 6 bases stayed unmatched. Germline V gene sequence: CDR1 MDHEN, CDR2 SYDVKM. The CDR3 spans 15 residues. Here the CDR3 DNA reads TGTGCCAGCAGACCCAGGGGGCTGGACACCGGGGAGCTGTTTTTT. It specifies CASRPRGLDTGELFF.

The rearrangement uses TRBV7-2 and TRBJ1-1, with D perhaps TRBD1 (6 bases). V lost 2 bases to trimming and J lost 3 bases, with 7 bases between them. CDR1 is SGHTA, CDR2 FQGNSA, per germline. This CDR3 has 13 residues. The DNA of the CDR3 is TGTGCCAGCAGCTTATACAGGGACACTGAAGCTTTCTTT. Protein product: CASSLYRDTEAFF. Combining the CDR3 with reference TRBV7-2 and TRBJ1-1 gives the whole variable domain GAGVSQSPSNKVTEKGKDVELRCDPISGHTALYWYRQSLGQGLEFLIYFQGNSAPDKSGLPSDRFSAERTGGSVSTLTIQRTQQEDSAVYLCASSLYRDTEAFFGQGTRLTVV.

This clone turned up a few times. The V gene is TRBV29-1, the J gene TRBJ2-3; D gene uncertain. There are 13 residues in the CDR3. The V end lost 7 bases, the J end lost 2 bases, and 13 bases lay between the germline ends. The germline V gene encodes CDR1 SQVTM and CDR2 ANQGSEA. The CDR3 DNA sequence: TGCAGCGGTCGGAAGGATAACACAGATACGCAGTATTTT. This codes for CSGRKDNTDTQYF.

The V call is TRBV7-9, the J call TRBJ2-2; TRBD2 aligns across 8 bases. The junction had 12 bases not matched to a gene; V was cut back by 4 bases and J by 5 bases. The CDR3 has 17 residues. CDR1 and CDR2 from the germline V gene are SEHNR and FQNEAQ (reference sequence). The chain's CDR3 is CASSSWPGLVETGELFF. CDR3 DNA: TGTGCCAGCAGCTCGTGGCCGGGACTAGTCGAGACCGGGGAGCTGTTTTTT.

The chain carries TRBV11-2 and TRBJ2-3; no clear D gene. The CDR3 extends over 14 amino acids. V lost 5 bases, J lost 2 bases, and 11 bases lay in between. Germline loops: CDR1 SGHAT, CDR2 FQNNGV. The CDR3 spells CASSRLIATDTQYF. Here the CDR3 DNA reads TGTGCCAGCAGCCGCTTAATAGCCACAGATACGCAGTATTTT. The whole variable domain, remainder taken from reference TRBV11-2 and TRBJ2-3, is EAGVAQSPRYKIIEKRQSVAFWCNPISGHATLYWYQQILGQGPKLLIQFQNNGVVDDSQLPKDRFSAERLKGVDSTLKIQPAKLEDSAVYLCASSRLIATDTQYFGPGTRLTVL.

The CDR3 nucleotides are TGTGCCAGCAGCAAAGGGACAGGGTTGAGCTATGGCTACACCTTC. This sequence encodes CASSKGTGLSYGYTF. The V and J genes are TRBV5-4 and TRBJ1-2, with 9 bases aligning to TRBD1. V lost 4 bases, J lost 4 bases, and 8 bases stayed unmatched. This CDR3 spans 15 amino acids. Germline V lookup: CDR1 SGHNT, CDR2 YYREEE (reference sequence). Based on the CDR3 plus reference TRBV5-4 and TRBJ1-2, the full variable domain is ETGVTQSPTHLIKTRGQQVTLRCSSQSGHNTVSWYQQALGQGPQFIFQYYREEENGRGNFPPRFSGLQFPNYSSELNVNALELDDSALYLCASSKGTGLSYGYTFGSGTRLTVV.

The chain couples TRBV5-1 to TRBJ2-5, with 9 nucleotides matching TRBD1. The CDR3 has 15 residues. V was pared by 7 bases and J by 4 bases, with 11 bases of the junction left unmatched. Germline-derived CDR1 and CDR2 are SGHRS and YFSETQ. The CDR3 region has the DNA TGCGCCAGCCGATCCCCTCCGGGACAGGGAGAGACCCAGTACTTC. Amino acid sequence: CASRSPPGQGETQYF.